Listed below are T cell receptor beta chains from one sample, sequenced in a study of blood T cell repertoires in COVID-19. Sequencing was performed with immunoSEQ multiplex PCR; in TCRdb, only in-frame clones are kept and a portion is missing. In the table there are around 250,000 clones, roughly nine tenths of which are singletons. The sequencing input was PBMCs or T cells enriched from blood (not recorded which). The receptors shown here come from a human donor in a cohort exposed to, infected with or recovered from COVID-19 (not recorded which). The donor label of this sample is uncertain. The CDR3 runs from the conserved cysteine through the conserved F or W. A D gene is named only where the DNA matches it firmly. Expanded clones are given a class, and other clones once, few, many or no size at all.

size	V	J	D	DNA	CDR3
NA	TRBV10-3	TRBJ2-1	NA	TGTGCCATCAGTGATGTCGCGAGCTCCTACAATGAGCAGTTCTTC	CAISDVASSYNEQFF
NA	TRBV5-1	TRBJ1-1	NA	TGCGCCAGCAGCCCGCGGGAGGATGTGGAAGCTTTCTTT	CASSPREDVEAFF
NA	TRBV6-5	TRBJ1-3	TRBD1	TGTGCCAGCAGGAACCAGGGGGCCCCTGGAGCCATATATTTT	CASRNQGAPGAIYF
NA	TRBV5-1	TRBJ1-1	NA	TGCGCCAGCACTAGGGGGGGCAGGGTGAACACTGAAGCTTTCTTT	CASTRGGRVNTEAFF
NA	TRBV2	TRBJ2-1	TRBD1	TGTGCCAGCAGCGACAGGGACTACAATGAGCAGTTCTTC	CASSDRDYNEQFF
NA	TRBV6-5	TRBJ2-7	TRBD1	TGTGCCAGCTCCCGGGACAGGGGGCACGAGCAGTACTTC	CASSRDRGHEQYF
once	TRBV4-1	TRBJ2-3	NA	TGCGCCAGCAGCCAAACGCCTCCGGGTACGCAGTATTTT	CASSQTPPGTQYF
NA	TRBV9	TRBJ1-3	TRBD1	TGTGCCAGCAGCCCCCGGACAGGGGGCTCTGGAAACACCATATATTTT	CASSPRTGGSGNTIYF
NA	TRBV29-1	TRBJ1-1	NA	TGCAGCGTTGACTCGAACACTGAAGCTTTCTTT	CSVDSNTEAFF
NA	TRBV5-1	TRBJ2-2	TRBD2	TGCGCCAGCAGCTTGCGGCTAGCGGGTTCCGGGGAGCTGTTTTTT	CASSLRLAGSGELFF
NA	TRBV4-1	TRBJ2-1	NA	TGCGCCAGCAGCGGCAAAATCCCGGACTTAAACTACAATGAGCAGTTCTTC	CASSGKIPDLNYNEQFF
NA	TRBV6-6	TRBJ2-5	TRBD2	TGTGCCAGCAGACCGTCGGGGGGGCCACAAGAGACCCAGTACTTC	CASRPSGGPQETQYF
few	TRBV21-1	TRBJ1-2	NA	TGTGCCAGCAGCAAAGGTACAGGGGAAAGCTATGGCTACACCTTC	CASSKGTGESYGYTF
NA	TRBV3-1/TRBV3-2	TRBJ2-7	NA	TGTGCCAGCAGCCAAGAATGGGACTGGCACCCCTCCTACGAGCAGTACTTC	CASSQEWDWHPSYEQYF
NA	TRBV11-3	TRBJ1-1	NA	TGTGCCAGCAGCGACAGGAACACTGAAGCTTTCTTT	CASSDRNTEAFF
NA	TRBV7-6	TRBJ2-3	NA	TGTGCCAGCAGTACGCGGGGAAGAAGCACAGATACGCAGTATTTT	CASSTRGRSTDTQYF
NA	TRBV15	TRBJ2-5	NA	TGTGCCACCAGCAGGAACCGGGCGGGAGAGACCCAGTACTTC	CATSRNRAGETQYF
NA	TRBV5-1	TRBJ2-1	TRBD1	TGCGCCAGCAGCTTGGTAGGGCCGGGACAGGGATCCTACAATGAGCAGTTCTTC	CASSLVGPGQGSYNEQFF
NA	TRBV9	TRBJ1-5	TRBD1	TGTGCCAGCAGCCGGGAGACAGGGGATCAGCCCCAGCATTTT	CASSRETGDQPQHF
NA	TRBV30	TRBJ2-7	TRBD2	TGTGCCTGGAAGAGACTAGTAGCGGGGGGCTACGAGCAGTACTTC	CAWKRLVAGGYEQYF
NA	TRBV2	TRBJ1-1	NA	TGTGCCAGCAGTGAACGCCCACAATCGTCAGCTTTCTTT	CASSERPQSSAFF
NA	TRBV9	TRBJ1-3	NA	TGTGCCAGCAGCGTAGAGACCAGGGGAAACACCATATATTTT	CASSVETRGNTIYF
NA	TRBV30	TRBJ1-2	NA	TGTGCCTGGAGCTCTGGGGCAGAGTATGGCTACACCTTC	CAWSSGAEYGYTF
NA	TRBV19	TRBJ1-5	TRBD1	TGTGCCAGTAGGGGACAGGGGGCTAAGCAGCCCCAGCATTTT	CASRGQGAKQPQHF
NA	TRBV4-2	TRBJ2-5	TRBD2	TGTGCCAGCAGCCAAGATTTTCTAGCGGGGGTGAAGGGGACCCAGTACTTC	CASSQDFLAGVKGTQYF
NA	TRBV11-2	TRBJ2-3	TRBD2	TGTGCCAGCAGCTTCCCCTCCGGTGGGCGGGGGACAGATACGCAGTATTTT	CASSFPSGGRGTDTQYF
NA	TRBV5-6	TRBJ2-7	NA	TGTGCCAGCAGCTTAGCGCAGCGAGGCTACGAGCAGTACTTC	CASSLAQRGYEQYF
NA	TRBV6-1	TRBJ2-5	TRBD2	TGTGCCAGCAGTGATATCTCGGGGGGGCTGGAAGAGACCCAGTACTTC	CASSDISGGLEETQYF
once	TRBV7-3	TRBJ1-1	NA	TGTGCCAGCAGCTTAGCAGGGGTTTCGACTGGGAACACTGAAGCTTTCTTT	CASSLAGVSTGNTEAFF
NA	TRBV25-1	TRBJ1-1	TRBD1	TGTGCCAGCAGTGAGGACAGGGCGGGGAACACTGAAGCTTTCTTT	CASSEDRAGNTEAFF
NA	TRBV6-5	TRBJ1-1	TRBD1	TGTGCCAGCAGTTCCGGACAGGGTGAAGCTTTCTTT	CASSSGQGEAFF
once	TRBV5-6	TRBJ1-1	TRBD1	TGTGCCAGCAGCTTGCCGGGACAGGGGTTAACTGAAGCTTTCTTT	CASSLPGQGLTEAFF
NA	TRBV6-2/TRBV6-3	TRBJ2-7	NA	TGTGCCAGCAGTTACGGCACCTCCTACGAGCAGTACTTC	CASSYGTSYEQYF
NA	TRBV30	TRBJ2-7	NA	TGTGCCTGGAGTGCTGACGGCGGAACCTACGAGCAGTACTTC	CAWSADGGTYEQYF
NA	TRBV6-5	TRBJ2-4	NA	TGTGCCAGCAAGGCGTTTGGTCAGGGCAAAAACATTCAGTACTTC	CASKAFGQGKNIQYF
NA	TRBV4-2	TRBJ2-2	TRBD2	TGTGCCAGCAGCCAAGATCTGGAGCGGGGGGGTTCCACCGGGGAGCTGTTTTTT	CASSQDLERGGSTGELFF
NA	TRBV6-4	TRBJ1-1	NA	TGTGCCAGCAGTGACAGGCTGGAGTACACTGAAGCTTTCTTT	CASSDRLEYTEAFF
NA	TRBV30	TRBJ1-2	NA	TGTGCCTGGAGGGAGAGAACTAACTATGGCTACACCTTC	CAWRERTNYGYTF
once	TRBV27	TRBJ1-1	TRBD1	TGTGCCAGCAGTCCCTGGGACAGGGCTGAAGCTTTCTTT	CASSPWDRAEAFF
NA	TRBV4-1	TRBJ2-2	TRBD2	TGCGCCAGCAGCCATAGGCGGGGGGGCGAAGACACCGGGGAGCTGTTTTTT	CASSHRRGGEDTGELFF
NA	TRBV18	TRBJ2-7	TRBD1	TGTGCCAGCTCACCCGTGGGACAGGGGGACTACGAGCAGTACTTC	CASSPVGQGDYEQYF
NA	TRBV7-9	TRBJ1-1	NA	TGTGCCAGCAGCTTAGCTGAGAAGGGACACCTGAACACTGAAGCTTTCTTT	CASSLAEKGHLNTEAFF
NA	TRBV29-1	TRBJ1-1	NA	TGCAGCGTTGCCGGGACAATGAACACTGAAGCTTTCTTT	CSVAGTMNTEAFF
few	TRBV4-1	TRBJ1-1	NA	TGCGCCAGCAGCCAGGGCTTCGCGGGCGGGGTGGGCACTGAAGCTTTCTTT	CASSQGFAGGVGTEAFF
NA	TRBV6-5	TRBJ2-7	NA	TGTGCCAGCAGAGAGGTCTACGAGCAGTACTTC	CASREVYEQYF
once	TRBV7-2	TRBJ1-2	NA	TGTGCCAGCAGCTTAGTGGTAGAGACTAACTATGGCTACACCTTC	CASSLVVETNYGYTF
NA	TRBV24-1	TRBJ2-2	NA	TGTGCCACCAGTGGGCCCGGGGAGCTGTTTTTT	CATSGPGELFF
NA	TRBV6-5	TRBJ2-5	NA	TGTGCCAGCAGTTACTCCGAGACCGGGGAGACCCAGTACTTC	CASSYSETGETQYF
once	TRBV6-5	TRBJ2-3	NA	TGTGCCAGCAGACCACTAGCAATAAACACAGATACGCAGTATTTT	CASRPLAINTDTQYF